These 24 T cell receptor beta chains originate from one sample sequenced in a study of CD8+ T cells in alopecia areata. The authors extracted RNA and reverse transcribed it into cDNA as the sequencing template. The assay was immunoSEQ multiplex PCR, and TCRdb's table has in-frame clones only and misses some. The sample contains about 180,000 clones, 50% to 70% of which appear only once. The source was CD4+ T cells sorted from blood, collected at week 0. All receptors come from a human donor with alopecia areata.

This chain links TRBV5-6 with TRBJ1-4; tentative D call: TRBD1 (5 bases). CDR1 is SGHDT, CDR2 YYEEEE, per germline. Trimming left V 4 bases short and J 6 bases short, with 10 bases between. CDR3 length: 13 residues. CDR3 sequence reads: CASSRGVDEKLFF. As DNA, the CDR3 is TGTGCCAGCAGCCGGGGGGTTGATGAAAAACTGTTTTTT.

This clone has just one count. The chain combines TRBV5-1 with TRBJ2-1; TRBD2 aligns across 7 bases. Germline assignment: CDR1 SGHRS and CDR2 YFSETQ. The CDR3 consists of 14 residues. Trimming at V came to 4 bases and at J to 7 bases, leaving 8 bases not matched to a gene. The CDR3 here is CASSGIAGGNEQFF. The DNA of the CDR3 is TGCGCCAGCAGCGGAATAGCGGGTGGTAATGAGCAGTTCTTC.

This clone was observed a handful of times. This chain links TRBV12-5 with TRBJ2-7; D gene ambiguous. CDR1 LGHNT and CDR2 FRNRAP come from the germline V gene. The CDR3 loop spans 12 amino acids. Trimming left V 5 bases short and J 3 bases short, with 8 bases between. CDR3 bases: TGTGCTAGTGGTCCCGGGCTCTACGAGCAGTACTTC. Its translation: CASGPGLYEQYF.

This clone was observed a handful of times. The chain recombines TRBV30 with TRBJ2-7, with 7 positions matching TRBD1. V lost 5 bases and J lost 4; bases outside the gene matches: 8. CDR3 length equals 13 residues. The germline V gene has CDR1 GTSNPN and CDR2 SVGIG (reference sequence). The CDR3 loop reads CAWARQGGYEQYF. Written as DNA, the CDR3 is TGTGCCTGGGCCCGACAGGGCGGTTACGAGCAGTACTTC. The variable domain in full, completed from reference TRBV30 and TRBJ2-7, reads SQTIHQWPATLVQPVGSPLSLECTVEGTSNPNLYWYRQAAGRGLQLLFYSVGIGQISSEVPQNLSASRPQDRQFILSSKKLLLSDSGFYLCAWARQGGYEQYFGPGTRLTVT.

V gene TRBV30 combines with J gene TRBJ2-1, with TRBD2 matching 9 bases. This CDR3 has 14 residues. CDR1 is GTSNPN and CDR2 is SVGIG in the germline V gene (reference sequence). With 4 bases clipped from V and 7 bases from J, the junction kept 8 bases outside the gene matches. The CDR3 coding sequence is TGTGCCTGGATAGAGCGGGGGGCTAGTAATGAGCAGTTCTTC. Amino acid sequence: CAWIERGASNEQFF.

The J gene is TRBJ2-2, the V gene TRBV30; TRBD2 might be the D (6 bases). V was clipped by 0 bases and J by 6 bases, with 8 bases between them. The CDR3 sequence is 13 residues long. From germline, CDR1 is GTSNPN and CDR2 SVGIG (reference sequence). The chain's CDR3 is CAWSVGGAGELFF. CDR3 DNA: TGTGCCTGGAGTGTTGGAGGGGCCGGGGAGCTGTTTTTT.

This CDR3 reads CAWSVAGAPLVLHF. The CDR3 DNA sequence: TGTGCCTGGAGTGTAGCGGGAGCCCCCCTCGTCCTCCACTTT. J is TRBJ1-6 and V is TRBV30; D uncertain. The germline gives CDR1 GTSNPN, CDR2 SVGIG (reference sequence). This CDR3 has 14 residues. V shed 0 bases and J shed 15 bases, with 18 bases lying between them. The entire variable domain, with the rest obtained from reference TRBV30 and TRBJ1-6, is as follows: SQTIHQWPATLVQPVGSPLSLECTVEGTSNPNLYWYRQAAGRGLQLLFYSVGIGQISSEVPQNLSASRPQDRQFILSSKKLLLSDSGFYLCAWSVAGAPLVLHFGNGTRLTVT.

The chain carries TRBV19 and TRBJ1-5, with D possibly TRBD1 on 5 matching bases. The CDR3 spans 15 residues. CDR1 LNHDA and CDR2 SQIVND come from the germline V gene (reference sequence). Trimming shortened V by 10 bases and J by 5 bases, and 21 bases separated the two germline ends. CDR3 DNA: TGTGCCACCACTTTTCAGGGAACGACGGATCAGCCCCAGCATTTT. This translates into CATTFQGTTDQPQHF.

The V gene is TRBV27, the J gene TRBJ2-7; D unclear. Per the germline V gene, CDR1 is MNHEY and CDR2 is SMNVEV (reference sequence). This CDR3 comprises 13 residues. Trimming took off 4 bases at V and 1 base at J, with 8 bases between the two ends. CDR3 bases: TGTGCCAGCAGTTCCGTGCCATCCTACGAGCAGTACTTC. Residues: CASSSVPSYEQYF.

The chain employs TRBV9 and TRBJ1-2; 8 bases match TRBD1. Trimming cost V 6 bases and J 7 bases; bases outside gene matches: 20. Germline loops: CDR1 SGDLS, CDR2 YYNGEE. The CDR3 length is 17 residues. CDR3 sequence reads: CASTPSAATGDISGYTF. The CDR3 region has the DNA TGTGCCAGCACCCCCTCGGCGGCGACAGGGGATATTAGTGGCTACACCTTC.

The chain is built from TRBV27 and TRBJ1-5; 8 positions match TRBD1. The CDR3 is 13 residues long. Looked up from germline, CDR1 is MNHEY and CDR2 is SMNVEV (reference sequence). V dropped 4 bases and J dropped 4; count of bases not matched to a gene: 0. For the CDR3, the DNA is TGTGCCAGCAGTTGGACAGGGAATCAGCCCCAGCATTTT. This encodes CASSWTGNQPQHF.

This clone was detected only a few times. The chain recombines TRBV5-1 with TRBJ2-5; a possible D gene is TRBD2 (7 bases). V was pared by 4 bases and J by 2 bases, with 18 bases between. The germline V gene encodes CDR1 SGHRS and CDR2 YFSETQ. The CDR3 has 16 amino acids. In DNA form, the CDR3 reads TGCGCCAGCAGCCGGGGGGACATACTGAAGCAAGAGACCCAGTACTTC. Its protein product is CASSRGDILKQETQYF.

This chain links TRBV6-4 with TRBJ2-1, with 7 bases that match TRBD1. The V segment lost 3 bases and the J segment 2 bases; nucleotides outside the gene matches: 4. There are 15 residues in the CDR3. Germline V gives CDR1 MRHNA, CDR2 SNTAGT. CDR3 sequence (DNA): TGTGCCAGCAGTGATAGACAGGGACCCTACAATGAGCAGTTCTTC. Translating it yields CASSDRQGPYNEQFF.

The CDR3, as DNA: TGTGCCAGCAGCCCGGGGGCTGGGGCCAACGTCCTGACTTTC. Translated: CASSPGAGANVLTF. The chain is built from TRBV7-3 and TRBJ2-6; D might be TRBD2 (6 bases). The CDR3 sequence is 14 residues long. Trimming cost V 5 bases and J 2 bases, with 7 bases left between them. Germline CDR1 SGHTA, CDR2 FQGTGA.

In DNA form, the CDR3 reads TGTGCCAGCAGTACCCGACAGGGGGCCGTAGAGACCCAGTACTTC. Its translation: CASSTRQGAVETQYF. The chain recombines TRBV27 with TRBJ2-5; 10 bases align to TRBD1. Losses at the gene ends were 5 bases for V and 4 bases for J; bases not matched to a gene: 7. The CDR3 length is 15 residues. The V gene's germline CDR1 is MNHEY and CDR2 SMNVEV (reference sequence).

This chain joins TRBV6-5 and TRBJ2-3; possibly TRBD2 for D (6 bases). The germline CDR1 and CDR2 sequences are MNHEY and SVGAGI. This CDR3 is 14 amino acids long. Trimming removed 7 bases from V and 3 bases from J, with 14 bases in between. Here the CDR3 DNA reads TGTGCCAGCACCCAACGGGGGTGGACAGATACGCAGTATTTT. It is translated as CASTQRGWTDTQYF.

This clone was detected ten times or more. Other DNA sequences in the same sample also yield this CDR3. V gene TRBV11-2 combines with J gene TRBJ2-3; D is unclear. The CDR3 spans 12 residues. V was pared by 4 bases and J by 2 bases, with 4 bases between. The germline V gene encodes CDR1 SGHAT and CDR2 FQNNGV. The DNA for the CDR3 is TGTGCCAGCAGCTCTTCCACAGATACGCAGTATTTT. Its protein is CASSSSTDTQYF.

The DNA for the CDR3 is TGCAGCGTTGAGTACGGGAACACTGAAGCTTTCTTT. Translation gives CSVEYGNTEAFF. The V gene is TRBV29-1, the J gene TRBJ1-1; D call uncertain. Germline lookup yields CDR1 SQVTM and CDR2 ANQGSEA. This CDR3 comprises 12 residues. Trimming left V 3 bases short and J 1 base short, with 6 bases between.

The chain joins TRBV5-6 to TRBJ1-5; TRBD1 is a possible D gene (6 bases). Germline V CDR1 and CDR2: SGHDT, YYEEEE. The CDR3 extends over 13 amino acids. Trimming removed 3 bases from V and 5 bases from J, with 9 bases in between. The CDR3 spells CASSSTGYQPQHF. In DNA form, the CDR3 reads TGTGCCAGCAGCTCCACAGGGTATCAGCCCCAGCATTTT.

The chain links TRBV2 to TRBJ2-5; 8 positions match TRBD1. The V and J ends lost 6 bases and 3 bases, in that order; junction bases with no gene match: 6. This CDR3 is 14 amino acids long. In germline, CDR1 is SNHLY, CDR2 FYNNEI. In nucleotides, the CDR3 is TGTGCCAGCAGGGACAGGGATGCTGAAGAGACCCAGTACTTC. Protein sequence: CASRDRDAEETQYF.

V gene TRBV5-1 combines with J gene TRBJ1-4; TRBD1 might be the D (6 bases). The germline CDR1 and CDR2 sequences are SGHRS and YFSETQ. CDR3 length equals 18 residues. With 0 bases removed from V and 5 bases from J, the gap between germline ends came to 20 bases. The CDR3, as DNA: TGCGCCAGCAGCTTGGGAACAGGGTTTAACTCGGGGAATGAAAAACTGTTTTTT. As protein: CASSLGTGFNSGNEKLFF.

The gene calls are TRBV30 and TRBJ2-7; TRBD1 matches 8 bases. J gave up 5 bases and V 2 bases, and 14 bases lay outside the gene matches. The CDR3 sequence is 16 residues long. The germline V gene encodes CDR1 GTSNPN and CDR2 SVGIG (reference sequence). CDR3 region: CAWSPPAWTGLNEQYF. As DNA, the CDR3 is TGTGCCTGGAGTCCACCAGCCTGGACAGGGCTAAACGAGCAGTACTTC.

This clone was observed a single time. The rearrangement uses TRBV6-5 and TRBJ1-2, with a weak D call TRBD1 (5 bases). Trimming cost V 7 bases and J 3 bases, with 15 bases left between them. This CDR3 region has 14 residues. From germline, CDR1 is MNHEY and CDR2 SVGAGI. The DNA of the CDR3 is TGTGCCAGCACCCGGGGCGGCGGATACTATGGCTACACCTTC. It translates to CASTRGGGYYGYTF.

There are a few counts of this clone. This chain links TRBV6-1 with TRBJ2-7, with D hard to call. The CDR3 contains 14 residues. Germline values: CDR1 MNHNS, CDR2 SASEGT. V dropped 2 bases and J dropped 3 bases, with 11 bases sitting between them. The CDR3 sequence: CASSERAQSYEQYF. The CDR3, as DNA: TGTGCCAGCAGTGAACGGGCTCAGAGCTACGAGCAGTACTTC.